The following is a TCR beta chain sequence with its context. The CDR3 runs 15 residues. V trimming: 3 bases; J trimming: 4 bases; junction bases outside the gene matches: 5. The germline V gene encodes CDR1 SGDLS and CDR2 YYNGEE. This specimen comes from a study of blood T cell repertoires in COVID-19. The repertoire was sequenced with immunoSEQ multiplex PCR; TCRdb's copy has only in-frame clones and lacks some. The sample has 35,000 to 40,000 clones; approximately 90% are singletons. The V call is TRBV9, the J call TRBJ1-1; 11 bases map to TRBD1. This receptor was taken from a man between 60 and 75 years old with active COVID-19. The material sequenced was peripheral blood. Here the CDR3 DNA reads TGTGCCAGCAGCGCCCGCGGGACAGGGGGCACTGAAGCTTTCTTT. Translated, it gives CASSARGTGGTEAFF. The whole variable domain, filled in from reference TRBV9 and TRBJ1-1, reads DSGVTQTPKHLITATGQRVTLRCSPRSGDLSVYWYQQSLDQGLQFLIQYYNGEERAKGNILERFSAQQFPDLHSELNLSSLELGDSALYFCASSARGTGGTEAFFGQGTRLTVV.